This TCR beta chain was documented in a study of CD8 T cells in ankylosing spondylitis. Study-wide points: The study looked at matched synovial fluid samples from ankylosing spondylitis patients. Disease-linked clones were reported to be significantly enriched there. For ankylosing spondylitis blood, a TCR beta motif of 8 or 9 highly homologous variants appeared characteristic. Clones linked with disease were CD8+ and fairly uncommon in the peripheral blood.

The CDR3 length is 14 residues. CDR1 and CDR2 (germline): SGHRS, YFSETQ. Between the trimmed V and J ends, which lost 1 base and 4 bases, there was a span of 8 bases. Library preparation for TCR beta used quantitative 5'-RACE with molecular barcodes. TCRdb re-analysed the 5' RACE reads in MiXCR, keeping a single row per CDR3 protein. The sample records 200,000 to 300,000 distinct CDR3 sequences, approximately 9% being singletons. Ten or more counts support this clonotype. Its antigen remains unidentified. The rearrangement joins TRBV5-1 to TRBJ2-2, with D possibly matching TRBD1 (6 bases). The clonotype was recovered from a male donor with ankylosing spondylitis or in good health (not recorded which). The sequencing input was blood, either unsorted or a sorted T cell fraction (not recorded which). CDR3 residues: CASSLLDSTGELFF. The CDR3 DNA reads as TGCGCCAGCAGCTTGTTGGACAGCACCGGGGAGCTGTTTTTT. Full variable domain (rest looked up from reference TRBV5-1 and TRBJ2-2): KAGVTQTPRYLIKTRGQQVTLSCSPISGHRSVSWYQQTPGQGLQFLFEYFSETQRNKGNFPGRFSGRQFSNSRSEMNVSTLELGDSALYLCASSLLDSTGELFFGEGSRLTVL.